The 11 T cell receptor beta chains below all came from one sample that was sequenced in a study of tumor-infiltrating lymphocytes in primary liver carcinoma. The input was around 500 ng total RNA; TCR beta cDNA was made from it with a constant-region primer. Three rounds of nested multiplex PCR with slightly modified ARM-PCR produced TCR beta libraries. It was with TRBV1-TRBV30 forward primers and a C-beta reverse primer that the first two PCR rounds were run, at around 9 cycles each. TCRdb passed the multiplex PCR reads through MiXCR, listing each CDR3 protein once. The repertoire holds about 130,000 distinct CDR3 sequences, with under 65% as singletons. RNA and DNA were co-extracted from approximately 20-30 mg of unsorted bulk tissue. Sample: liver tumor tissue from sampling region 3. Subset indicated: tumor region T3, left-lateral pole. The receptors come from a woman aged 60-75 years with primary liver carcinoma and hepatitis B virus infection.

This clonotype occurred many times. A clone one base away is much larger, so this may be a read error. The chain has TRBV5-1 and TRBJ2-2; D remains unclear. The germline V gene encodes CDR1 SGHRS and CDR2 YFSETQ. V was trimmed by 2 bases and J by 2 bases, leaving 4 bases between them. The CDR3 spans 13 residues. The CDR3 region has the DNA TGCGCCAGCAGCTTTGGAAACACCGGGGAGCTGTTTTTT. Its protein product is CASSFGNTGELFF.

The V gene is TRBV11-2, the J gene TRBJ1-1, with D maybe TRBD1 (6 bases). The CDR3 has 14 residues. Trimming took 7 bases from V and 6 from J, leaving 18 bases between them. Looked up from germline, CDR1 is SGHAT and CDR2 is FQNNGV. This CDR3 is CASTFEQGKAEAFF. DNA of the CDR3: TGTGCCAGCACCTTTGAGCAGGGGAAGGCTGAAGCTTTCTTT.

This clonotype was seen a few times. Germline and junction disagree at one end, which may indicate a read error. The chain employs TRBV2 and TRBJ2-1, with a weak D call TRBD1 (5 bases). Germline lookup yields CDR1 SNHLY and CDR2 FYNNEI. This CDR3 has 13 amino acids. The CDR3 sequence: CTSRQLSCNEQFF. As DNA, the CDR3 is TGTACCAGCCGACAGCTCTCCTGCAATGAGCAGTTCTTC.

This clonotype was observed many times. The CDR3 spells CASNRGRGGSIQYF. The DNA for the CDR3 is TGTGCCAGTAATCGGGGACGGGGGGGGAGCATTCAGTACTTC. The rearrangement joins TRBV6-5 to TRBJ2-4; 8 bases line up with TRBD2. CDR3 length equals 14 residues. Germline V lookup: CDR1 MNHEY, CDR2 SVGAGI. With V trimmed by 9 bases and J by 9 bases, 13 bases remained unmatched.

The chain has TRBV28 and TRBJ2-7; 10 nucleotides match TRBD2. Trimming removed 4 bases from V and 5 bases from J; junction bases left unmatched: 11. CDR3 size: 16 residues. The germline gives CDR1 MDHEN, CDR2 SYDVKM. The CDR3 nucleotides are TGTGCCAGCAGTTCGCTTTCTAGCGGGAGTCTCCACGAGCAGTACTTC. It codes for CASSSLSSGSLHEQYF.

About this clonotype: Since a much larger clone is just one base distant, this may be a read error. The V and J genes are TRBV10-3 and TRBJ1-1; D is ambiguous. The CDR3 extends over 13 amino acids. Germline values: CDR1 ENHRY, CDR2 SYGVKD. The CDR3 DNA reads TGTGCCACCCGATTACGGATGAACACTGAAGTTTTCTTT. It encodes CATRLRMNTEVFF.

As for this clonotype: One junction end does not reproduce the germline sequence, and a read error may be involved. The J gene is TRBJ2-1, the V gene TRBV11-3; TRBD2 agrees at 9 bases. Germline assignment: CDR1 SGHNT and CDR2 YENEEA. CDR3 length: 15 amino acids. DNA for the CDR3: TGTGACAGCAGCTTAGTAGCGGGGGATTACAATGAGCGGTTCTTC. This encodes CDSSLVAGDYNERFF.

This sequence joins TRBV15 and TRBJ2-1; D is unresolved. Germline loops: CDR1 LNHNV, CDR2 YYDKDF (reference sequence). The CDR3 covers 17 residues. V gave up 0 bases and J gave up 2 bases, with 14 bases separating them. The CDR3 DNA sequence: TGTGCCACCAGCAGAGATTTATCGTGGGGTACCTACAATGAGCAGTTCTTC. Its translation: CATSRDLSWGTYNEQFF.

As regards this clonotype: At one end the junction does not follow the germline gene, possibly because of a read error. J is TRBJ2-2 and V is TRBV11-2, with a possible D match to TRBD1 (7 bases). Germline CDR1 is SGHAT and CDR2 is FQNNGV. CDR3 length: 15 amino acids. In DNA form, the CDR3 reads TGTGGCAGCAGCTGCGGGACAGCCAACACCGGGGAGCTGTTTTTT. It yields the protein CGSSCGTANTGELFF.

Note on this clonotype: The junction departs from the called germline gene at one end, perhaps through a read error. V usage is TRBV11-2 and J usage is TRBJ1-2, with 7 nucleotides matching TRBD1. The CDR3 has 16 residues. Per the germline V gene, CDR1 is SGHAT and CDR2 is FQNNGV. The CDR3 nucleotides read TGTGACAGCAGCCGATCCGAGCCAGGGGGGAACTATGGCTACACCTTC. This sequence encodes CDSSRSEPGGNYGYTF.

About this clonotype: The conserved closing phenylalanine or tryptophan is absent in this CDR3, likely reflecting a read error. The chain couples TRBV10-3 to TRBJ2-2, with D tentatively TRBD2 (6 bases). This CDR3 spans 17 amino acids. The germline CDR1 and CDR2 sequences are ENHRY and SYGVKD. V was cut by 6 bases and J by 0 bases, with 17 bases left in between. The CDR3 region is CAIRGTGATSNTGELFS. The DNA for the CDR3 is TGTGCCATCAGGGGGACTGGCGCGACTTCGAACACCGGGGAGCTGTTTTCT.